This T cell receptor beta chain was recovered during a study of blood T cell repertoires in COVID-19. Turning to the study itself: Acute and convalescent COVID-19 specimens originated in the United States, Italy and Spain.

Adults between about 18 and 89 years of age took part from more than 20 US areas. Participants' reported clinical history set cohort assignment. TCRdb's table, derived via immunoSEQ multiplex PCR, lists solely in-frame clones and lacks some. In the table there are approximately 150,000 clones, 65% to 85% of which are singletons. The sequenced material came from PBMCs or T cells enriched from blood (not recorded which). The sequence was obtained from a woman in her 40s with acute COVID-19.

The CDR3 DNA is TGTGCCAGCAGCTTAGTTGCGTCAGATACGCAGTATTTT. Amino acids: CASSLVASDTQYF. The chain couples TRBV7-9 to TRBJ2-3; D uncertain. Germline V lookup: CDR1 SEHNR, CDR2 FQNEAQ (reference sequence). V lost 1 base and J 4 bases, leaving 6 bases between the germline ends. There are 13 residues in the CDR3.